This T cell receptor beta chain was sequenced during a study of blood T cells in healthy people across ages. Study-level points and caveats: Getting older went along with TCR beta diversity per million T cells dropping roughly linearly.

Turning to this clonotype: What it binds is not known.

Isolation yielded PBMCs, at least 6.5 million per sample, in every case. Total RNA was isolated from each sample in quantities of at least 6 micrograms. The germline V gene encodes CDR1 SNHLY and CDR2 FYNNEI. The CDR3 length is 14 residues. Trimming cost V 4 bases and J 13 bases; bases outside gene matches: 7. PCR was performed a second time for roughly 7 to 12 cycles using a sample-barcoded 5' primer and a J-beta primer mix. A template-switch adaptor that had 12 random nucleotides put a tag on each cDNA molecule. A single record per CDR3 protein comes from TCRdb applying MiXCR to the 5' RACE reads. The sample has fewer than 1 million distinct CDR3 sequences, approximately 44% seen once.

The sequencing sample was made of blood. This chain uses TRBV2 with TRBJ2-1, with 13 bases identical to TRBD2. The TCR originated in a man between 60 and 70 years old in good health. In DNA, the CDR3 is TGTGCCAGCAGTGTTAGTACTAGCGGGGGGGATCAGTTCTTC. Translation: CASSVSTSGGDQFF. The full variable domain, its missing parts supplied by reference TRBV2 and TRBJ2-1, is EPEVTQTPSHQVTQMGQEVILRCVPISNHLYFYWYRQILGQKVEFLVSFYNNEISEKSEIFDDQFSVERPDGSNFTLKIRSTKLEDSAMYFCASSVSTSGGDQFFGPGTRLTVL.